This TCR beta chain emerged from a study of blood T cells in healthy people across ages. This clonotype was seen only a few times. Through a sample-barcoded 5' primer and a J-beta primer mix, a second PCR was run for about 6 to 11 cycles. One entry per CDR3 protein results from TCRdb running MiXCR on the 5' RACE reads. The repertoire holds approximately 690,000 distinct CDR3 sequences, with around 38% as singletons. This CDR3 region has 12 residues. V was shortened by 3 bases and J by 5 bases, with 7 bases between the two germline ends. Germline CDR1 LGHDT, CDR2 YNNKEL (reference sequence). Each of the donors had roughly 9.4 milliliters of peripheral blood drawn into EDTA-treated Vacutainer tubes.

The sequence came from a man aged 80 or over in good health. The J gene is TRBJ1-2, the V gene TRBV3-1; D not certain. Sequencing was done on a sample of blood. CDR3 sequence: CASSHEPYGYTF. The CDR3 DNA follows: TGTGCCAGCAGCCATGAGCCGTATGGCTACACCTTC.